The 19 T cell receptor beta chains below come from one sample, sequenced in a study of identical twins. TCRdb used MiXCR to reprocess the 5' RACE reads, holding one entry per CDR3 protein. The repertoire holds 400,000 to 550,000 distinct CDR3 sequences, with around 20% as singletons. The sample was also linked to a second study, of T cells expressing NK-cell markers.

The source material was CD4+ T cells sorted from blood. The source is a woman aged 18-35 years in good health.

In its sample, this clonotype was seen a few times. The chain uses TRBV12-3 or TRBV12-4 and TRBJ2-2; no definite D call. The CDR3 sequence is 15 residues long. Trimming cost V 3 bases and J 6 bases, with 14 bases left between them. This CDR3 is CASSFLLGRPGELFF. The CDR3, as DNA: TGTGCCAGCAGTTTTCTTTTAGGCCGCCCCGGGGAGCTGTTTTTT.

The chain uses TRBV18 and TRBJ2-7; D not resolved. Germline values: CDR1 KGHSH, CDR2 LQKENI. The CDR3 totals 14 residues. With 3 bases removed from V and 2 bases from J, the gap between germline ends came to 11 bases. The CDR3 region has the DNA TGTGCCAGCTCACCCGGTGGAGCAGCCTACGAGCAGTACTTC. Protein product: CASSPGGAAYEQYF.

The chain is built from TRBV20-1 and TRBJ2-5, with 11 bases lining up with TRBD2. Trimming at V came to 6 bases and at J to 5 bases, leaving 11 bases not matched to a gene. The germline V gene encodes CDR1 DFQATT and CDR2 SNEGSKA (reference sequence). The CDR3 loop spans 15 amino acids. CDR3 in amino acids: CSAPLAGAPRETQYF. For the CDR3, the DNA is TGCAGTGCCCCACTAGCGGGAGCCCCTCGGGAGACCCAGTACTTC.

This clonotype was seen only a few times. The genes are TRBV6-5 and TRBJ2-7; D gene unclear. The CDR3 runs 14 residues. The V gene's germline CDR1 is MNHEY and CDR2 SVGAGI. V shed 0 bases and J shed 2 bases, with 8 bases lying between them. DNA for the CDR3: TGTGCCAGCAGTTACTCCGGCACAGCCTACGAGCAGTACTTC. Translating it yields CASSYSGTAYEQYF.

This clonotype occurred a few times. The rearrangement joins TRBV7-9 to TRBJ1-2; tentatively, D is TRBD1 (6 bases). Germline V lookup: CDR1 SEHNR, CDR2 FQNEAQ (reference sequence). The CDR3 is 11 amino acids. The V end was cut by 3 bases, the J end by 12 bases, with 11 bases between. This CDR3 reads CASSLRQEHTF. CDR3 DNA: TGTGCCAGCAGCTTGAGACAGGAACACACCTTC.

This clonotype occurred many times. The chain recombines TRBV5-1 with TRBJ2-1, with a possible D match to TRBD2 (5 bases). This CDR3 spans 17 amino acids. Per the germline V gene, CDR1 is SGHRS and CDR2 is YFSETQ. The ends were cut back, 0 bases at V and 11 bases at J, with 24 bases in the middle. CDR3 DNA sequence: TGCGCCAGCAGCTTGGCCAGTGGAGGAGTGGCTGAGCAGCAGCAGTTCTTC. Translation gives CASSLASGGVAEQQQFF.

This clonotype was counted a few times. This rearrangement joins TRBV12-3 or TRBV12-4 to TRBJ1-1; D perhaps matches TRBD1 (6 bases). V was trimmed by 5 bases and J by 1 base, leaving 14 bases between them. CDR3 length: 15 residues. The CDR3 loop reads CASSPGGQRNTEAFF. CDR3 in DNA: TGTGCCAGCAGTCCCGGGGGGCAGCGGAACACTGAAGCTTTCTTT.

The rearrangement joins TRBV20-1 to TRBJ2-1; 8 nucleotides match TRBD2. The CDR3 loop spans 14 amino acids. CDR1 is DFQATT and CDR2 is SNEGSKA in the germline V gene (reference sequence). V was clipped by 6 bases and J by 6 bases; unmatched bases: 10. The CDR3 loop reads CSAAPGGPFNEQFF. The CDR3 DNA reads TGCAGTGCAGCCCCGGGGGGGCCGTTCAATGAGCAGTTCTTC.

The sample holds a few counts of this clonotype. The V call is TRBV5-5, the J call TRBJ1-1; D gene ambiguous. The CDR3 has 13 residues. CDR1 and CDR2 (germline): SGHKS, YYEKEE (reference sequence). The V end lost 3 bases, the J end lost 1 base, and 7 bases lay between the germline ends. The CDR3 DNA reads TGTGCCAGCAGCTCTATATGGAACACTGAAGCTTTCTTT. It specifies CASSSIWNTEAFF.

The chain combines TRBV5-6 with TRBJ2-3; 10 bases align to TRBD1. Germline trimming cut 3 bases from V and 4 bases from J; bases unmatched to any gene: 5. The CDR3 consists of 15 residues. Germline loops: CDR1 SGHDT, CDR2 YYEEEE. DNA of the CDR3: TGTGCCAGCAGCTCGACGACAGGGGGCGCAGATACGCAGTATTTT. Amino acid sequence: CASSSTTGGADTQYF.

The chain links TRBV3-1 to TRBJ2-1; 11 bases line up with TRBD2. CDR1 LGHDT and CDR2 YNNKEL come from the germline V gene (reference sequence). The CDR3 runs 15 residues. Losses at the gene ends were 5 bases for V and 6 bases for J; bases not matched to a gene: 6. CDR3 nucleotide sequence: TGTGCCAGCAGCTTAGCGGGGGGGCCGGGCAATGAGCAGTTCTTC. Translating it yields CASSLAGGPGNEQFF.

This clonotype has more than one count but fewer than ten. The chain uses TRBV20-1 and TRBJ1-1, with D possibly matching TRBD1 (5 bases). In germline, CDR1 is DFQATT, CDR2 SNEGSKA (reference sequence). The CDR3 covers 16 residues. Trimming stripped 2 bases from V and 1 base from J, with 17 bases between. The CDR3 region has the DNA TGCAGTGCTAGACCACGGGGGATTACAGGGAACACTGAAGCTTTCTTT. Translation: CSARPRGITGNTEAFF.

The chain combines TRBV25-1 with TRBJ1-2; D uncertain. V was shortened by 6 bases and J by 8 bases, with 19 bases between the two germline ends. Per germline, CDR1 MGHDK and CDR2 SYGVNS. The CDR3 consists of 14 residues. The CDR3: CASSPKVWQRGYTF. As DNA, the CDR3 is TGTGCCAGCAGCCCGAAAGTGTGGCAAAGGGGCTACACCTTC.

This clonotype was seen more than once but under ten times. The chain links TRBV10-3 to TRBJ2-5; 9 nucleotides line up with TRBD1. In germline, CDR1 is ENHRY, CDR2 SYGVKD. CDR3 length: 14 amino acids. Trimming took 5 bases from V and 4 from J; bases not matched to a gene: 5. The CDR3 region has the DNA TGTGCCATCAGTCCGGGACAGGGAGGAGAGACCCAGTACTTC. Protein product: CAISPGQGGETQYF.

The rearrangement links TRBV29-1 to TRBJ2-7; 8 bases are shared with TRBD2. From germline, CDR1 is SQVTM and CDR2 ANQGSEA. The CDR3 has 17 residues. Losses at the gene ends were 4 bases for V and 2 bases for J; bases not matched to a gene: 16. The CDR3 bases are TGCAGCGTTGGAGGGAGTTGGGTGGCGGGAGGCACCTACGAGCAGTACTTC. The encoded protein is CSVGGSWVAGGTYEQYF.

This clonotype was seen ten or more times. The CDR3 sequence: CASSLADTSYEQYF. In DNA, the CDR3 is TGTGCCAGCAGTTTGGCAGACACCAGCTACGAGCAGTACTTC. This chain joins TRBV12-3 or TRBV12-4 and TRBJ2-7, with unresolved D. The ends were cut back, 3 bases at V and 3 bases at J, with 12 bases in the middle. This CDR3 is built from 14 residues.

The chain uses TRBV20-1 and TRBJ2-3; D perhaps matches TRBD1 (5 bases). CDR1 is DFQATT, CDR2 SNEGSKA, per germline (reference sequence). Trimming cost V 6 bases and J 3 bases, with 10 bases left between them. CDR3 length: 12 amino acids. For the CDR3, the DNA is TGCAGTGCCCCCAGACAGACAGATACGCAGTATTTT. It specifies CSAPRQTDTQYF.

In its sample, this clonotype was seen a few times. The V gene is TRBV6-5, the J gene TRBJ2-5; no definite D call. V was cut by 2 bases and J by 4 bases, with 11 bases left in between. The CDR3 runs to 14 residues. Germline loops: CDR1 MNHEY, CDR2 SVGAGI. The CDR3, as DNA: TGTGCCAGCAGTTACCGGGCTTCAACAGAGACCCAGTACTTC. Residues: CASSYRASTETQYF.

This clonotype appeared a few times. The chain is built from TRBV18 and TRBJ1-1; possible D gene TRBD1, 5 bases. This CDR3 is built from 14 residues. Germline CDR1 KGHSH, CDR2 LQKENI. Trimming stripped 3 bases from V and 0 bases from J, with 8 bases between. The chain's CDR3 is CASSPSQVNTEAFF. For the CDR3, the DNA is TGTGCCAGCTCACCGTCACAGGTGAACACTGAAGCTTTCTTT. Full variable domain (outside the CDR3, taken from reference TRBV18 and TRBJ1-1): NAGVMQNPRHLVRRRGQEARLRCSPMKGHSHVYWYRQLPEEGLKFMVYLQKENIIDESGMPKERFSAEFPKEGPSILRIQQVVRGDSAAYFCASSPSQVNTEAFFGQGTRLTVV.